The 32 T cell receptor beta chains presented below share a single source sample, sequenced in a study of blood T cell repertoires in COVID-19. TCRdb keeps only in-frame clones here, not all; method: immunoSEQ multiplex PCR. The data hold 70,000 to 95,000 clones, with more than 70% observed a single time. The specimen sequenced was peripheral blood. These receptors all stem from a man aged 50 to 60 with acute or convalescent COVID-19.

CDR3 bases: TGTGCCAGCAGCCCGCAACCGGGACAGGGAGGGTCGAGCACAGATACGCAGTATTTT. Amino acids: CASSPQPGQGGSSTDTQYF. The V and J genes are TRBV3-1 (or the pseudogene TRBV3-2) and TRBJ2-3, with 9 bases identical to TRBD1. The germline gives CDR1 LGHDT, CDR2 YNNKEL (reference sequence). The trim removed 4 bases at V and 0 bases at J, leaving 14 bases unmatched. The length of the CDR3 is 19 residues.

The chain combines TRBV7-3 with TRBJ1-1; 12 nucleotides agree with TRBD1. CDR3 length: 17 amino acids. V trimming: 3 bases; J trimming: 1 base; junction bases outside the gene matches: 6. The germline V gene encodes CDR1 SGHTA and CDR2 FQGTGA. The DNA for the CDR3 is TGTGCCAGCAGCTTCTCTGGGACAGGGGGCGGGAACACTGAAGCTTTCTTT. It is translated as CASSFSGTGGGNTEAFF. The whole variable domain, filled in from reference TRBV7-3 and TRBJ1-1, reads GAGVSQTPSNKVTEKGKYVELRCDPISGHTALYWYRQSLGQGPEFLIYFQGTGAADDSGLPNDRFFAVRPEGSVSTLKIQRTERGDSAVYLCASSFSGTGGGNTEAFFGQGTRLTVV.

The rearrangement links TRBV6-6 to TRBJ2-7; 10 bases agree with TRBD2. CDR1 MNHNY and CDR2 SVGAGI come from the germline V gene (reference sequence). The CDR3 sequence is 16 residues long. The trim removed 5 bases at V and 0 bases at J, leaving 7 bases unmatched. The CDR3 bases are TGTGCCAGCAGTAGTCTAGCGGGGGAGTTCTCCTACGAGCAGTACGTC. This translates into CASSSLAGEFSYEQYV.

This chain links TRBV27 with TRBJ1-3; D call uncertain. The CDR3 covers 15 residues. Germline V gene lookup returns CDR1 MNHEY and CDR2 SMNVEV (reference sequence). The V gene lost 5 bases and the J gene lost 0 bases, with 11 bases spanning the gap. CDR3 bases: TGTGCCAGCAGTACCCGGGGATTCTCTGGAAACACCATATATTTT. This gives the protein CASSTRGFSGNTIYF.

This rearrangement joins TRBV19 to TRBJ2-2, with TRBD2 identical over 10 bases. The CDR3 contains 13 residues. Trimming took 6 bases from V and 8 from J; bases not matched to a gene: 3. Germline V CDR1 and CDR2: LNHDA, SQIVND (reference sequence). CDR3 sequence (DNA): TGTGCCAGTAGGGTACTAGCGGGAGGGGAGCTGTTTTTT. Residues: CASRVLAGGELFF.

The genes are TRBV11-2 and TRBJ2-5; D is possibly TRBD2 (6 bases). The CDR3 runs 12 residues. Germline CDR1 reads SGHAT; CDR2 reads FQNNGV. Trimming shortened V by 4 bases and J by 5 bases, and 8 bases separated the two germline ends. The CDR3 nucleotides read TGTGCCAGCAGCTCAGGGAGGGAGACCCAGTACTTC. Translating gives CASSSGRETQYF.

The genes are TRBV5-1 and TRBJ2-7, with 8 bases fitting TRBD2. V lost 4 bases to trimming and J lost 5 bases; unmatched junction nucleotides: 8. The CDR3 totals 14 residues. CDR1 and CDR2 (germline): SGHRS, YFSETQ. Here the CDR3 DNA reads TGCGCCAGCAGCCTGGCGGGGGGTAACCACGAGCAGTACGTC. Protein: CASSLAGGNHEQYV.

The chain is built from TRBV6-5 and TRBJ2-7; D ambiguous. Germline V lookup: CDR1 MNHEY, CDR2 SVGAGI. The CDR3 is 14 residues long. V lost 5 bases and J 7 bases, leaving 18 bases between the germline ends. CDR3 loop: CASSIYLLAKEQYF. The DNA of the CDR3 is TGTGCCAGCAGTATATACTTGCTTGCGAAAGAGCAGTACTTC.

DNA for the CDR3: TGTGCCAGCAGTTACTCCAGGTCGGATGAGCAGTTCTTC. As protein: CASSYSRSDEQFF. This rearrangement joins TRBV6-2 or TRBV6-3 to TRBJ2-1; D gene uncertain. Germline V lookup: CDR1 MNHEY, CDR2 SVGEGT. The CDR3 is 13 amino acids. Trimming removed 0 bases from V and 8 bases from J, with 8 bases in between.

The J gene is TRBJ1-2, the V gene TRBV18; perhaps TRBD1 as D (5 bases). This CDR3 has 16 amino acids. Per the germline V gene, CDR1 is KGHSH and CDR2 is LQKENI. V dropped 1 base and J dropped 1 base, with 13 bases sitting between them. CDR3 in DNA: TGTGCCAGCTCACCACAGGGGCCAGAGATTAACTATGGCTACACCTTC. This sequence encodes CASSPQGPEINYGYTF. The full variable domain, in which reference TRBV18 and TRBJ1-2 provide the parts outside the CDR3, is NAGVMQNPRHLVRRRGQEARLRCSPMKGHSHVYWYRQLPEEGLKFMVYLQKENIIDESGMPKERFSAEFPKEGPSILRIQQVVRGDSAAYFCASSPQGPEINYGYTFGSGTRLTVV.

The V gene is TRBV28, the J gene TRBJ1-2; TRBD1 is a possible D gene (5 bases). This CDR3 comprises 14 residues. Trimming took off 1 base at V and 7 bases at J, with 13 bases between the two ends. The germline CDR1 and CDR2 sequences are MDHEN and SYDVKM. The CDR3 DNA sequence: TGTGCCAGCAGTTTATCCCCCATCAGGGCTGGCTACACCTTC. Protein product: CASSLSPIRAGYTF.

V usage is TRBV9 and J usage is TRBJ2-7, with TRBD2 as a possible D gene (5 bases). The CDR3 contains 13 residues. V gave up 5 bases and J gave up 7 bases, with 16 bases separating them. The germline CDR1 and CDR2 sequences are SGDLS and YYNGEE. CDR3 coding DNA: TGTGCCAGCAGTGCATCCATACCGGGGGAGCAGTACTTC. This codes for CASSASIPGEQYF. The full variable domain, in which reference TRBV9 and TRBJ2-7 provide the parts outside the CDR3, is DSGVTQTPKHLITATGQRVTLRCSPRSGDLSVYWYQQSLDQGLQFLIQYYNGEERAKGNILERFSAQQFPDLHSELNLSSLELGDSALYFCASSASIPGEQYFGPGTRLTVT.

This chain uses TRBV5-6 with TRBJ2-3; 8 positions agree with TRBD2. The CDR3 runs to 15 residues. CDR1 SGHDT and CDR2 YYEEEE come from the germline V gene. The V and J ends lost 2 bases and 5 bases, in that order; junction bases with no gene match: 7. The CDR3 DNA sequence: TGTGCCAGCAGCTTATTGAGCGGGGGTGGAGATACGCAGTATTTT. This codes for CASSLLSGGGDTQYF.

The chain is built from TRBV7-8 and TRBJ2-2, with D possibly TRBD1 on 6 matching bases. V was shortened by 3 bases and J by 1 base, with 9 bases between the two germline ends. Germline CDR1 and CDR2: SGHVS and FQNEAQ. The CDR3 covers 15 residues. CDR3 in amino acids: CASSLGAGNTGELFF. The CDR3 DNA is TGTGCCAGCAGCTTGGGGGCCGGGAACACCGGGGAGCTGTTTTTT. Full variable domain (missing parts from reference TRBV7-8 and TRBJ2-2): GAGVSQSPRYKVAKRGQDVALRCDPISGHVSLFWYQQALGQGPEFLTYFQNEAQLDKSGLPSDRFFAERPEGSVSTLKIQRTQQEDSAVYLCASSLGAGNTGELFFGEGSRLTVL.

This clone was detected a few times. Other DNA sequences in the sample encode the same CDR3. The CDR3 loop reads CASSWTENTEAFF. In DNA form, the CDR3 reads TGTGCCAGCTCTTGGACAGAGAACACTGAAGCTTTCTTT. The chain carries TRBV12-3 or TRBV12-4 and TRBJ1-1; D might be TRBD1 (6 bases). The CDR3 extends over 13 amino acids. Trimming took off 8 bases at V and 1 base at J, with 11 bases between the two ends.

CDR3 sequence reads: CASTPDGWVGEKLFF. DNA for the CDR3: TGTGCCAGCACCCCCGACGGGTGGGTGGGTGAAAAACTGTTTTTT. The chain joins TRBV9 to TRBJ1-4; no reliable D call. The V gene's germline CDR1 is SGDLS and CDR2 YYNGEE. The CDR3 runs 15 residues. The germline V and J ends were trimmed by 6 bases and 7 bases, with 19 bases remaining between them.

Concerning this clone: At one end the junction does not follow the germline gene, possibly because of a read error. This CDR3 is CASSLASRGHLSGNTIYF. The CDR3 DNA reads TGTGCCAGCAGTTTGGCGAGCCGGGGACATCTATCTGGAAACACCATATATTTT. The chain links TRBV5-6 to TRBJ1-3; tentatively, D is TRBD1 (6 bases). Germline CDR1 is SGHDT and CDR2 is YYEEEE. This CDR3 has 18 residues.

The chain couples TRBV27 to TRBJ2-5, with a possible D match to TRBD1 (6 bases). Germline V lookup: CDR1 MNHEY, CDR2 SMNVEV (reference sequence). V was clipped by 4 bases and J by 10 bases, with 22 bases between them. This CDR3 comprises 15 residues. The CDR3: CASSYNQGAAGVQYF. The CDR3 nucleotides read TGTGCCAGCAGTTATAATCAAGGAGCTGCAGGGGTCCAGTACTTC.

The genes are TRBV5-1 and TRBJ2-7; TRBD2 matches at 10 bases. Germline V gene sequence: CDR1 SGHRS, CDR2 YFSETQ. V trimming: 4 bases; J trimming: 3 bases; junction bases outside the gene matches: 7. This CDR3 region has 15 residues. For the CDR3, the DNA is TGCGCCAGCAGCCCCCTAGCGGGAGCCGGCTACGAGCAGTACTTC. It codes for CASSPLAGAGYEQYF.

The chain carries TRBV5-6 and TRBJ2-1, with 10 bases identical to TRBD2. This CDR3 spans 18 amino acids. Losses at the gene ends were 0 bases for V and 1 base for J; bases not matched to a gene: 7. Looked up from germline, CDR1 is SGHDT and CDR2 is YYEEEE. CDR3 sequence (DNA): TGTGCCAGCAGCTTGGTGCCTAGCGGGAGAGGGTCCTACAATGAGCAGTTCTTC. Translated: CASSLVPSGRGSYNEQFF.

The chain couples TRBV7-2 to TRBJ2-4, with 10 positions matching TRBD2. This CDR3 contains 15 residues. The germline CDR1 and CDR2 sequences are SGHTA and FQGNSA. V lost 4 bases and J lost 8; bases outside the gene matches: 8. In nucleotides, the CDR3 is TGTGCCAGCAGCTCATCTAGCGGGGGATTATACATTCAGTACTTC. It translates to CASSSSSGGLYIQYF. The whole variable domain, filled in from reference TRBV7-2 and TRBJ2-4, reads GAGVSQSPSNKVTEKGKDVELRCDPISGHTALYWYRQSLGQGLEFLIYFQGNSAPDKSGLPSDRFSAERTGGSVSTLTIQRTQQEDSAVYLCASSSSSGGLYIQYFGAGTRLSVL.

The rearrangement uses TRBV7-8 and TRBJ1-2; D perhaps matches TRBD1 (5 bases). The V gene lost 1 base and the J gene lost 6 bases, with 21 bases spanning the gap. The germline V gene has CDR1 SGHVS and CDR2 FQNEAQ. The CDR3 has 17 amino acids. CDR3 in DNA: TGTGCCAGCAGCTTAGTCGGGGGGACCGGGACGGTGGATGGCTACACCTTC. This translates into CASSLVGGTGTVDGYTF.

The rearrangement joins TRBV6-1 to TRBJ1-2; a possible D gene is TRBD1 (6 bases). The ends were cut back, 0 bases at V and 4 bases at J, with 12 bases in the middle. The CDR3 is made up of 15 amino acids. Germline CDR1 MNHNS, CDR2 SASEGT. The DNA of the CDR3 is TGTGCCAGCAGTGAAGCGGGGGCAGGGGCCTATGGCTACACCTTC. Translating gives CASSEAGAGAYGYTF.

J is TRBJ1-5 and V is TRBV6-2 or TRBV6-3; D is unclear. Germline CDR1 and CDR2: MNHEY and SVGEGT. V lost 4 bases, J lost 0 bases, and 19 bases lay in between. This CDR3 region has 18 residues. Here the CDR3 DNA reads TGTGCCAGCAGTTCACAAGTCCTCGCACAGTATAGCAATCAGCCCCAGCATTTT. It specifies CASSSQVLAQYSNQPQHF.

The chain combines TRBV5-6 with TRBJ1-4; the D gene is possibly TRBD1 (6 bases). Germline-derived CDR1 and CDR2 are SGHDT and YYEEEE. With 2 bases removed from V and 0 bases from J, the gap between germline ends came to 14 bases. This CDR3 comprises 17 residues. As DNA, the CDR3 is TGTGCCAGCAGCTTTACGGGGAAGGGGGCAACTAATGAAAAACTGTTTTTT. Its protein is CASSFTGKGATNEKLFF. Using reference TRBV5-6 and TRBJ1-4 for the parts outside the CDR3, the full variable domain is DAGVTQSPTHLIKTRGQQVTLRCSPKSGHDTVSWYQQALGQGPQFIFQYYEEEERQRGNFPDRFSGHQFPNYSSELNVNALLLGDSALYLCASSFTGKGATNEKLFFGSGTQLSVL.

DNA of the CDR3: TGTGCCTGGAGTGTCGGACTAGCGGGCAACAATGAGCAGTTCTTC. It yields the protein CAWSVGLAGNNEQFF. This chain connects TRBV30 to TRBJ2-1, with TRBD2 matching over 11 bases. Germline V CDR1 and CDR2: GTSNPN, SVGIG (reference sequence). The CDR3 length is 15 residues. With V trimmed by 0 bases and J by 5 bases, 3 bases remained unmatched.

This clone was recorded once. The rearrangement uses TRBV29-1 and TRBJ2-2; unclear D gene. Germline V gene data show CDR1 as SQVTM and CDR2 as ANQGSEA. CDR3 length: 12 amino acids. V gave up 1 base and J gave up 7 bases, with 7 bases separating them. The CDR3 here is CSVEGALGELFF. CDR3 DNA sequence: TGCAGCGTTGAAGGGGCACTCGGGGAGCTGTTTTTT.

This clone was counted once. This chain links TRBV7-2 with TRBJ2-4, with 9 bases aligning to TRBD1. The germline gives CDR1 SGHTA, CDR2 FQGNSA. Trimming removed 1 base from V and 7 bases from J; junction bases left unmatched: 8. The CDR3 extends over 16 amino acids. DNA for the CDR3: TGTGCCAGCAGCTTAGTAGGTCAACAGGGGGCGAACATTCAGTACTTC. It is translated as CASSLVGQQGANIQYF.

The chain links TRBV2 to TRBJ2-2, with 9 bases identical to TRBD2. This CDR3 contains 16 residues. V gave up 3 bases and J gave up 5 bases; unmatched junction bases: 7. The germline V gene has CDR1 SNHLY and CDR2 FYNNEI. CDR3 sequence: CASSDIAGVQTGELFF. The CDR3 coding sequence is TGTGCCAGCAGTGACATAGCGGGAGTACAAACCGGGGAGCTGTTTTTT.

The rearrangement joins TRBV5-6 to TRBJ1-6; no clear D gene. The CDR3 length is 14 residues. Germline values: CDR1 SGHDT, CDR2 YYEEEE. Trimming removed 0 bases from V and 8 bases from J, with 9 bases in between. This CDR3 reads CASSLDLRDSPLHF. The CDR3 bases are TGTGCCAGCAGCTTGGATCTCCGGGATTCACCCCTCCACTTT.

The chain joins TRBV2 to TRBJ1-5; D is unresolved. Looked up from germline, CDR1 is SNHLY and CDR2 is FYNNEI. The CDR3 has 12 residues. V was shortened by 6 bases and J by 8 bases, with 11 bases between the two germline ends. CDR3 nucleotides: TGTGCCAGCAGACACCTTAACGAGCCCCAGCATTTT. The encoded protein is CASRHLNEPQHF.

V and J are TRBV28 and TRBJ2-3, with D perhaps given as TRBD1 or TRBD2 (7 bases each). This CDR3 has 14 amino acids. The ends were cut back, 10 bases at V and 7 bases at J, with 21 bases in the middle. CDR1 is MDHEN, CDR2 SYDVKM, per germline. This chain's CDR3 is CATRGGNVAHTQYF. The CDR3, as DNA: TGTGCCACCAGGGGGGGGAATGTAGCCCATACGCAGTATTTT.